One sample yielded the 20 T cell receptor beta chains listed below, sequenced in a study of vaccination and CD4 T cells after COVID-19. No antigen has been assigned to these receptors. Cultured CD4+ T-cell DNA underwent Oncomine TCR Beta short-read sequencing. TCRdb reanalysed the PCR reads using MiXCR and keeps one entry per CDR3 protein. Among about 25,000 distinct CDR3 sequences listed, 49% were seen once. Treatment reported: roughly 11-day PBMC culture with coronavirus spike peptide pools or control peptides (ViraFEST assay). The sequenced material came from CD4+ T cells from blood, cultured in vitro. The receptors originated from a human donor who had recovered from COVID-19.

This clonotype was counted between two and nine times. This rearrangement joins TRBV6-2 or TRBV6-3 to TRBJ2-7, with 8 bases aligning to TRBD2. Germline V lookup: CDR1 MNHEY, CDR2 SVGEGT. There are 17 residues in the CDR3. Trimming took 2 bases from V and 7 from J; bases not matched to a gene: 16. CDR3 nucleotide sequence: TGTGCCAGCAGTTACCCAGTGGGCCGACTAGCGCCAAGGGAGCAGTACTTC. It specifies CASSYPVGRLAPREQYF.

The rearrangement links TRBV20-1 to TRBJ2-3; D perhaps matches TRBD2 (5 bases). The CDR3 is 12 amino acids. Germline V gives CDR1 DFQATT, CDR2 SNEGSKA (reference sequence). Trimming cost V 1 base and J 6 bases, with 8 bases left between them. CDR3 bases: TGCAGTGCTAGAGGATTAGCGGATACGCAGTATTTT. Its translation: CSARGLADTQYF.

This clonotype has a handful of counts. The genes are TRBV20-1 and TRBJ2-2, with TRBD2 identical over 10 bases. From germline, CDR1 is DFQATT and CDR2 SNEGSKA (reference sequence). The ends lost 5 bases at V and 3 bases at J; junction bases unmatched: 9. The CDR3 covers 16 residues. The CDR3 sequence: CSAYSGGAFHTGELFF. The CDR3 nucleotides are TGCAGTGCTTACAGCGGGGGGGCCTTTCACACCGGGGAGCTGTTTTTT.

There are a few counts of this clonotype. This rearrangement joins TRBV6-5 to TRBJ1-1; D gene unclear. From germline, CDR1 is MNHEY and CDR2 SVGAGI. This CDR3 spans 15 amino acids. The V end was cut by 4 bases, the J end by 1 base, with 13 bases between. The CDR3 region has the DNA TGTGCCAGCAGTTCCACCTTCTGGGGGAACACTGAAGCTTTCTTT. It specifies CASSSTFWGNTEAFF.

The rearrangement uses TRBV7-2 and TRBJ1-5, with TRBD1 matching over 7 bases. V lost 4 bases and J lost 0; bases outside the gene matches: 3. CDR3 length: 15 amino acids. CDR1 is SGHTA and CDR2 is FQGNSA in the germline V gene. The CDR3 reads CASSSTGNSNQPQHF. CDR3 sequence (DNA): TGTGCCAGCAGCTCGACAGGGAATAGCAATCAGCCCCAGCATTTT.

The chain couples TRBV6-5 to TRBJ2-7, with 7 bases identical to TRBD1. V lost 2 bases to trimming and J lost 2 bases; unmatched junction nucleotides: 6. Germline CDR1 is MNHEY and CDR2 is SVGAGI. There are 15 residues in the CDR3. The CDR3 sequence: CASSYPTGLAYEQYF. The CDR3 DNA sequence: TGTGCCAGCAGTTACCCGACAGGGTTGGCCTACGAGCAGTACTTC.

This clonotype was found a few times. The V and J genes are TRBV5-4 and TRBJ1-2; no clear D gene. CDR3 length: 14 amino acids. CDR1 SGHNT and CDR2 YYREEE come from the germline V gene (reference sequence). Trimming took off 0 bases at V and 5 bases at J, with 11 bases between the two ends. The CDR3 reads CASSLVTAPYGYTF. CDR3 nucleotide sequence: TGTGCCAGCAGCTTGGTTACAGCCCCGTATGGCTACACCTTC.

The genes are TRBV6-1 and TRBJ1-5; TRBD1 might be the D (6 bases). The germline V and J ends were trimmed by 7 bases and 4 bases, with 14 bases remaining between them. This CDR3 spans 14 amino acids. Germline values: CDR1 MNHNS, CDR2 SASEGT. This CDR3 is CASTGGEGNQPQHF. CDR3 nucleotides: TGTGCCAGCACGGGGGGCGAAGGAAATCAGCCCCAGCATTTT.

On this clonotype: A read error may be the cause here, since a much bigger clone is one base away. The chain carries TRBV12-3 or TRBV12-4 and TRBJ1-1, with D possibly matching TRBD1 (6 bases). The CDR3 has 14 amino acids. In DNA, the CDR3 is TGTGCCGGCAGTTTAACAGGGAGGAACACTGAAGCTTTCTTT. Its protein product is CAGSLTGRNTEAFF.

This clonotype appeared a few times. The rearrangement joins TRBV7-9 to TRBJ1-2, with a tentative D call TRBD1 (6 bases). In germline, CDR1 is SEHNR, CDR2 FQNEAQ (reference sequence). CDR3 length: 13 residues. The V gene lost 5 bases and the J gene lost 6 bases, with 13 bases spanning the gap. The CDR3 spells CASSGRGTDGYTF. The CDR3 bases are TGTGCCAGCAGCGGCAGGGGAACCGATGGCTACACCTTC.

The chain employs TRBV28 and TRBJ1-5, with TRBD1 as a possible D gene (5 bases). Trimming took off 3 bases at V and 6 bases at J, with 12 bases between the two ends. CDR3 size: 14 residues. Germline CDR1 and CDR2: MDHEN and SYDVKM. The CDR3 nucleotides are TGTGCCAGCAGTTTCGGAGCAGGGCGTCAGCCCCAGCATTTT. Encoded protein: CASSFGAGRQPQHF.

The CDR3 sequence: CASSQSRREAFF. The CDR3 coding sequence is TGTGCCAGCAGCCAAAGTAGGAGAGAAGCTTTCTTT. V usage is TRBV7-2 and J usage is TRBJ1-1; no definite D call. The ends were cut back, 5 bases at V and 8 bases at J, with 12 bases in the middle. CDR1 and CDR2 (germline): SGHTA, FQGNSA. This CDR3 region has 12 residues.

The table lists this clonotype with a few counts. The chain uses TRBV20-1 and TRBJ2-3; either TRBD1 or TRBD2 may supply D (5 bases each). This CDR3 has 16 amino acids. Germline V gene data show CDR1 as DFQATT and CDR2 as SNEGSKA (reference sequence). The V end was cut by 4 bases, the J end by 1 base, with 18 bases between. The chain's CDR3 is CSATGTGPSGTDTQYF. The CDR3 region has the DNA TGCAGTGCTACGGGAACAGGCCCTAGTGGCACAGATACGCAGTATTTT.

The rearrangement links TRBV12-3 or TRBV12-4 to TRBJ1-5; tentatively, D is TRBD1 (6 bases). The germline V and J ends were trimmed by 5 bases and 6 bases, with 17 bases remaining between them. This CDR3 has 15 residues. CDR3 amino acids: CASSLDTGLGQPQHF. Here the CDR3 DNA reads TGTGCCAGCAGTCTAGACACAGGGTTGGGTCAGCCCCAGCATTTT.

This clonotype was seen a handful of times. The chain couples TRBV6-2 or TRBV6-3 to TRBJ1-1; 7 nucleotides match TRBD1. Germline-derived CDR1 and CDR2 are MNHEY and SVGEGT. The J segment lost 1 base and the V segment lost 5 bases, leaving 4 bases of the junction unmatched. The CDR3 is 14 residues long. The CDR3 sequence is CASSERTGNTEAFF. The CDR3 DNA reads as TGTGCCAGCAGTGAAAGGACAGGGAACACTGAAGCTTTCTTT.

The chain is built from TRBV11-3 and TRBJ2-7; D is unclear. Trimming shortened V by 6 bases and J by 1 base, and 19 bases separated the two germline ends. Germline lookup yields CDR1 SGHNT and CDR2 YENEEA. This CDR3 spans 16 amino acids. CDR3 in DNA: TGTGCCAGCAGGTATCTCGGACGGTCCTCGTCCTACGAGCAGTACTTC. Encoded protein: CASRYLGRSSSYEQYF.

The chain has TRBV27 and TRBJ1-5; D uncertain. V lost 5 bases to trimming and J lost 2 bases, with 13 bases between them. The germline V gene has CDR1 MNHEY and CDR2 SMNVEV (reference sequence). The CDR3 consists of 15 residues. CDR3 DNA: TGTGCCAGCAGTCCGCAGGTTCTCGGCAATCAGCCCCAGCATTTT. It translates to CASSPQVLGNQPQHF.

CDR3 sequence: CASTRAGTGFPGELFF. DNA of the CDR3: TGTGCCAGCACGCGTGCCGGGACAGGGTTTCCCGGGGAGCTGTTTTTT. This sequence joins TRBV28 and TRBJ2-2, with 9 nucleotides matching TRBD1. Trimming cost V 7 bases and J 6 bases; bases outside gene matches: 12. The CDR3 has 16 residues. The germline V gene encodes CDR1 MDHEN and CDR2 SYDVKM.

This clonotype has more than one count but fewer than ten. This chain links TRBV6-7 with TRBJ2-3; TRBD2 matches at 8 bases. TRBV6-7 has ORF status, its function being uncertain. J gave up 2 bases and V 11 bases, and 15 bases lay outside the gene matches. The CDR3 extends over 16 amino acids. The CDR3 bases are TGTGCCGCCCCACCCCCGGGAGGGCCCCTCACAGATACGCAGTATTTT. Its protein product is CAAPPPGGPLTDTQYF.

This rearrangement joins TRBV19 to TRBJ1-1, with D perhaps matching TRBD1 (6 bases). Germline V gene sequence: CDR1 LNHDA, CDR2 SQIVND (reference sequence). The V end lost 2 bases, the J end lost 1 base, and 8 bases lay between the germline ends. This CDR3 has 14 amino acids. The CDR3 DNA reads TGTGCCAGTAGTATAACAGGGAGGAACACTGAAGCTTTCTTT. This codes for CASSITGRNTEAFF.